This T cell receptor beta chain was identified during a study of control samples from healthy donors and cancer patients. Trimming pared 4 bases from V and 0 bases from J, leaving 16 bases between. This CDR3 is built from 16 residues. Germline CDR1 reads MNHEY; CDR2 reads SVGAGI. Sequencing was performed with immunoSEQ multiplex PCR; in TCRdb, only in-frame clones are kept and a portion is missing. Among over 150,000 clones, 90% were seen once, and the ten largest hold around 1.5%. This TCR was recovered from a woman aged 45-60 years in good health. Sequences were obtained from blood. V usage is TRBV6-5 and J usage is TRBJ2-7; TRBD1 is a possible D gene (5 bases). CDR3 sequence: CASSFWTSISSYEQYF. Written as DNA, the CDR3 is TGTGCCAGCAGTTTCTGGACAAGTATAAGCTCCTACGAGCAGTACTTC.